The source of this T cell receptor (beta chain) is a study of cytomegalovirus exposure and HLA in healthy donors. The primer mix had 60 Vbeta and 13 Jbeta primers. Using immunoSEQ multiplex PCR, the repertoire was profiled, and TCRdb retains in-frame clones only, with some absent. The repertoire includes under 200,000 clones, over 70% of them detected once, and 1.4% sits in the top ten. The CDR3 has 16 residues. With V trimmed by 3 bases and J by 2 bases, 8 bases remained unmatched. Germline loops: CDR1 KGHSH, CDR2 LQKENI. Sequenced material: PBMCs. This clonotype was sampled from a woman aged 25 to 39 in good health and CMV-seronegative. The chain has TRBV18 and TRBJ2-3; 7 bases fit TRBD1. CDR3 DNA: TGTGCCAGCTCACCTTTACAGGGGCCGAACACAGATACGCAGTATTTT. It translates to CASSPLQGPNTDTQYF.